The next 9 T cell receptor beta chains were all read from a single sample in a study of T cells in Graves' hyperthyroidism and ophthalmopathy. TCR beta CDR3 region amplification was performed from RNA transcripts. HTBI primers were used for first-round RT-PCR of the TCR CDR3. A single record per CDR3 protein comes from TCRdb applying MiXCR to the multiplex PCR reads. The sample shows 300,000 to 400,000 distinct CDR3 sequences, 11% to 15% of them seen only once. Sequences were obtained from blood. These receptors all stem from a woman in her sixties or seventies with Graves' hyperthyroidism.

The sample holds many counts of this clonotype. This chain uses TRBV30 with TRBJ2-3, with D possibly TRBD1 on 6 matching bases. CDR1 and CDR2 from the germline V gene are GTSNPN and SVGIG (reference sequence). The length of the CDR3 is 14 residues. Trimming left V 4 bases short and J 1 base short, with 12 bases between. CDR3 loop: CAWNRDVGTDTQYF. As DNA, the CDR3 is TGTGCCTGGAACAGGGATGTCGGCACAGATACGCAGTATTTT.

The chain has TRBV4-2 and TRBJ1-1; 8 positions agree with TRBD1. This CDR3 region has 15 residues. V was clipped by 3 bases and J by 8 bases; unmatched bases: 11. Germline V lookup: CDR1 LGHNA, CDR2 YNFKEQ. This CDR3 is CASSHNRGSLGEAFF. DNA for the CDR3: TGTGCCAGCAGCCATAACAGGGGGAGTTTAGGAGAAGCTTTCTTT.

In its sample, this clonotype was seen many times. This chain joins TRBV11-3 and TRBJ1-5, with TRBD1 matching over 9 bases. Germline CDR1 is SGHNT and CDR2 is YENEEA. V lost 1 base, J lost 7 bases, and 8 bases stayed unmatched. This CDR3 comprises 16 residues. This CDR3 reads CASSLGRDRENQPQHF. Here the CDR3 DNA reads TGTGCCAGCAGCTTAGGCCGGGACAGGGAAAACCAGCCCCAGCATTTT.

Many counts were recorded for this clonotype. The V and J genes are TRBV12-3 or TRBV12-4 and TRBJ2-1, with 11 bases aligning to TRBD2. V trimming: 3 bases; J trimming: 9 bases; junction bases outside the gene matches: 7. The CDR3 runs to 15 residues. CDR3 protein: CASSFRLAGSGEQFF. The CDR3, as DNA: TGTGCCAGCAGTTTTCGACTAGCGGGAAGCGGTGAGCAGTTCTTC.

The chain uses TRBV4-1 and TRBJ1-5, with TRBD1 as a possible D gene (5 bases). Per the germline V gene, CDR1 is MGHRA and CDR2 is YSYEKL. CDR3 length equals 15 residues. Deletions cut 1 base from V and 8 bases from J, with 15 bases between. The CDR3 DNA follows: TGCGCCAGCAGCCAAGTGGGACTGAGTAGGGAGCCCCAGCATTTT. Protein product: CASSQVGLSREPQHF.

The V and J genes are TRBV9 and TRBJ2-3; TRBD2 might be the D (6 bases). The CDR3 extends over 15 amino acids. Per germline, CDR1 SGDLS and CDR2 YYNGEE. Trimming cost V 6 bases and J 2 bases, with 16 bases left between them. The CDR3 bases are TGTGCCAGCACCCTAGGAGGAGGGACCACAGATACGCAGTATTTT. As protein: CASTLGGGTTDTQYF.

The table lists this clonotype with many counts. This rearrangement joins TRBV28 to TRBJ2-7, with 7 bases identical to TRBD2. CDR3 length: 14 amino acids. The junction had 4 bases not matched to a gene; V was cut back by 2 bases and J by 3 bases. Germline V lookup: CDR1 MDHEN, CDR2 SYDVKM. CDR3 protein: CASSLAGVNYEQYF. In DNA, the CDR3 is TGTGCCAGCAGTTTAGCGGGAGTTAACTACGAGCAGTACTTC.

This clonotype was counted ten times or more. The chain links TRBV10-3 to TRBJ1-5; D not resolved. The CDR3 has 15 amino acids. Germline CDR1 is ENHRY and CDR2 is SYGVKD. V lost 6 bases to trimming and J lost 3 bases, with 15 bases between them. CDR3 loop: CAISAQAGTNQPQHF. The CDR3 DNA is TGTGCCATCAGCGCTCAGGCGGGTACCAATCAGCCCCAGCATTTT.

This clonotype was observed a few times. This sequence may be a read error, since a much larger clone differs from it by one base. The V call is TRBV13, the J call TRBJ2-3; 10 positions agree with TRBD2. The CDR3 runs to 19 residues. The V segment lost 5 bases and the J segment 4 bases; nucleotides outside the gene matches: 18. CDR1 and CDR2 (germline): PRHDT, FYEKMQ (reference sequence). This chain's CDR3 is CASSPIALAGLGGADTQYF. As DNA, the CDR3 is TGTGCCAGCAGCCCAATCGCACTAGCGGGACTCGGTGGGGCAGATACGCAGTATTTT.